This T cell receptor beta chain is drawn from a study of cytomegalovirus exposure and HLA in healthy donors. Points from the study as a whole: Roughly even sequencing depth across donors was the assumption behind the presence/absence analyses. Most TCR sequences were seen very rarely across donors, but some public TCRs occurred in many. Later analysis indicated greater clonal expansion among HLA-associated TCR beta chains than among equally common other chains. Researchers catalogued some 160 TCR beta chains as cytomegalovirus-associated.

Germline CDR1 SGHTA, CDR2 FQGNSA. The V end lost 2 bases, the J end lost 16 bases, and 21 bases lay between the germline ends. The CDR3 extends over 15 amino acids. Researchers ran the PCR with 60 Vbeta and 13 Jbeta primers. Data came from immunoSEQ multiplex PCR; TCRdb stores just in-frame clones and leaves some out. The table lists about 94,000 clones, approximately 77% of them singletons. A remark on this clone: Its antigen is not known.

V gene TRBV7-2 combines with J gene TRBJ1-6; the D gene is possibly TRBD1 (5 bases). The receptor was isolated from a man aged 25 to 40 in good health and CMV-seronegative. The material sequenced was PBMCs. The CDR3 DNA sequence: TGTGCCAGCAGCTTATCGACCGGGGACTTCAGTTCTCTCCACTTT. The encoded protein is CASSLSTGDFSSLHF.